This is a list of T cell receptor beta chains from one sample in a study of CD8+ T cells in alopecia areata. Clones were read by immunoSEQ multiplex PCR, and TCRdb kept only the in-frame ones, dropping some. The sample includes 150,000 to 200,000 clones, approximately 50% of them seen just once. Sequencing used CD8+ T cells sorted from blood, obtained around week 52, from a patient treated with tofacitinib. All receptors derive from a human donor with alopecia areata. Each CDR3 is given with its conserved first and last residue. The order of the fields is clone size, D gene, V gene, J gene, CDR3 DNA, CDR3 protein. D genes are given only for firm matches. Where a row states a size, it is once, few, many or the class of an expanded clone; other rows omit it.

clone size: -
D gene: -
V gene: TRBV10-3
J gene: TRBJ2-2
CDR3 DNA: TGTGCCATCAGTGAGCGGGGATCGGGTCCCGGGGAGCTGTTTTTT
CDR3 protein: CAISERGSGPGELFF

clone size: -
D gene: -
V gene: TRBV5-4
J gene: TRBJ2-1
CDR3 DNA: TGTGCCAGCAGCTACACGGTGAATGAGCAGTTCTTC
CDR3 protein: CASSYTVNEQFF

clone size: -
D gene: -
V gene: TRBV30
J gene: TRBJ2-7
CDR3 DNA: TGTGCCTGGAGTGTTGGGCCAGGACGGAAGAGCTCCTACGAGCAGTACTTC
CDR3 protein: CAWSVGPGRKSSYEQYF

clone size: -
D gene: -
V gene: TRBV27
J gene: TRBJ1-2
CDR3 DNA: TGTGCCAGCAGGCACGGGGGGACTCCTAACTATGGCTACACCTTC
CDR3 protein: CASRHGGTPNYGYTF

clone size: -
D gene: -
V gene: TRBV10-3
J gene: TRBJ2-5
CDR3 DNA: TGTGCCATCGGGAATGGGAAAGAGACCCAGTACTTC
CDR3 protein: CAIGNGKETQYF

clone size: once
D gene: -
V gene: TRBV30
J gene: TRBJ2-1
CDR3 DNA: TGTGCCTGGAGGGTCACAGGGAGAGATGAGCAGTTCTTC
CDR3 protein: CAWRVTGRDEQFF

clone size: -
D gene: -
V gene: TRBV25-1
J gene: TRBJ1-3
CDR3 DNA: TGTGCCACTCCGGATCACTCTGGAAACACCATATATTTT
CDR3 protein: CATPDHSGNTIYF

clone size: -
D gene: -
V gene: TRBV15
J gene: TRBJ2-7
CDR3 DNA: TGTGCCACCAGCATGGACAGAGGCTACGAGCAGTACTTC
CDR3 protein: CATSMDRGYEQYF

clone size: few
D gene: -
V gene: TRBV6-5
J gene: TRBJ2-1
CDR3 DNA: TGTGCCAGCAGTGTCTCCAATGAGCAGTTCTTC
CDR3 protein: CASSVSNEQFF

clone size: few
D gene: -
V gene: TRBV2
J gene: TRBJ2-7
CDR3 DNA: TGTGCCAGCAGTGACGGGACCTACGAGCAGTACTTC
CDR3 protein: CASSDGTYEQYF

clone size: -
D gene: -
V gene: TRBV7-9
J gene: TRBJ2-1
CDR3 DNA: TGTGCCAGCAGCTCCCGGGCCTTCTTTGGGTTCTTC
CDR3 protein: CASSSRAFFGFF

clone size: -
D gene: TRBD1
V gene: TRBV15
J gene: TRBJ2-7
CDR3 DNA: TGTGCCACCAGCATCGGGACAGCCTACGAGCAGTACTTC
CDR3 protein: CATSIGTAYEQYF

clone size: -
D gene: -
V gene: TRBV4-1
J gene: TRBJ2-1
CDR3 DNA: TGCGCCAGCAGCCAAAGGGGGTATGAGCAGTTCTTC
CDR3 protein: CASSQRGYEQFF

clone size: -
D gene: -
V gene: TRBV29-1
J gene: TRBJ2-1
CDR3 DNA: TGCAGCGTTGAATTGGGGGGTAATGAGCAGTTCTTC
CDR3 protein: CSVELGGNEQFF

clone size: few
D gene: -
V gene: TRBV11-1
J gene: TRBJ1-6
CDR3 DNA: TGTGCCAGCAGCTTAGCGGGAACAAGGAGAGATTCACCCCTCCACTTT
CDR3 protein: CASSLAGTRRDSPLHF

clone size: -
D gene: -
V gene: TRBV13
J gene: TRBJ1-1
CDR3 DNA: TGTGCCAGCAGCTCCGAGGGCAGGTTATTAGCTTTCTTT
CDR3 protein: CASSSEGRLLAFF

clone size: -
D gene: -
V gene: TRBV29-1
J gene: TRBJ1-2
CDR3 DNA: TGCAGCGTTGATCCCGGGGATAACTATGGCTACACCTTC
CDR3 protein: CSVDPGDNYGYTF

clone size: once
D gene: -
V gene: TRBV5-4
J gene: TRBJ2-7
CDR3 DNA: TGTGCCAGCAGCTCTGGGACAACCTACGAGCAGTACTTC
CDR3 protein: CASSSGTTYEQYF

clone size: few
D gene: -
V gene: TRBV7-9
J gene: TRBJ1-2
CDR3 DNA: TGTGCCAGCAGCTTATCCTCGGACACCAACTATGGCTACACCTTC
CDR3 protein: CASSLSSDTNYGYTF

clone size: -
D gene: TRBD2
V gene: TRBV6-5
J gene: TRBJ2-3
CDR3 DNA: TGTGCCAGCAGTTCCGGGACTAGCAGCACAGATACGCAGTATTTT
CDR3 protein: CASSSGTSSTDTQYF

clone size: -
D gene: -
V gene: TRBV6-6
J gene: TRBJ2-3
CDR3 DNA: TGTGCCAGCAAAACAGATACGCAGTATTTT
CDR3 protein: CASKTDTQYF

clone size: -
D gene: -
V gene: TRBV5-6
J gene: TRBJ1-4
CDR3 DNA: TGTGCCAGCAGCTTGGGCGGCCCAGCTACTAATGAAAAACTGTTTTTT
CDR3 protein: CASSLGGPATNEKLFF

clone size: -
D gene: -
V gene: TRBV15
J gene: TRBJ2-3
CDR3 DNA: TGTGCCACCAGCCCCATCATCCAAGATACGCAGTATTTT
CDR3 protein: CATSPIIQDTQYF

clone size: -
D gene: -
V gene: TRBV19
J gene: TRBJ2-5
CDR3 DNA: TGTGCCAGTAGAAAGTCATCCCAAGAGACCCAGTACTTC
CDR3 protein: CASRKSSQETQYF

clone size: -
D gene: -
V gene: TRBV6-5
J gene: TRBJ2-4
CDR3 DNA: TGTGCCAGCAGTTACTCCGGGGGACGGAACATTCAGTACTTC
CDR3 protein: CASSYSGGRNIQYF

clone size: few
D gene: TRBD2
V gene: TRBV7-8
J gene: TRBJ2-1
CDR3 DNA: TGTGCCAGCAGCTGGGGGGGTATGGGCAATGAGCAGTTCTTC
CDR3 protein: CASSWGGMGNEQFF

clone size: -
D gene: -
V gene: TRBV6-5
J gene: TRBJ2-7
CDR3 DNA: TGTGCCAGCAGTGGCCCGACCGGCCACTCCTACGAGCAGTACTTC
CDR3 protein: CASSGPTGHSYEQYF

clone size: -
D gene: -
V gene: TRBV6-5
J gene: TRBJ1-1
CDR3 DNA: TGTGCCAGCAGTTTTACAGGGTCGAACACTGAAGCTTTCTTT
CDR3 protein: CASSFTGSNTEAFF